This T cell receptor beta chain was obtained from a study of blood T cell repertoires in COVID-19. Between the trimmed V and J ends, which lost 4 bases and 3 bases, there was a span of 3 bases. The CDR3 is 10 residues long. Germline V lookup: CDR1 DFQATT, CDR2 SNEGSKA (reference sequence). The assay was immunoSEQ multiplex PCR, and TCRdb's table has in-frame clones only and misses some. Among roughly 340,000 clones, about 89% were seen once, and the ten largest hold about 1.9%. The specimen sequenced was PBMCs or T cells enriched from blood (not recorded which). The receptor was derived from a man in his forties or fifties in a cohort exposed to, infected with or recovered from COVID-19 (not recorded which). The rearrangement joins TRBV20-1 to TRBJ1-2; D gene ambiguous. Here the CDR3 DNA reads TGCAGTGCTACTTACTATGGCTACACCTTC. Its protein product is CSATYYGYTF.